The subject of this entry is one T cell receptor (beta chain). Its antigen target is currently unknown. Base-call qualities are not available, and no considerably larger clone is one nucleotide away. Trimming takes 4 bases off V and 10 bases off J; junction bases not matched to a gene: 6. The germline V gene encodes CDR1 SGHDN and CDR2 FVKESK. Including cysteine and phenylalanine, the CDR3 has 13 amino acids. The retained sequence is limited to the CDR3, 39 bases, with the frame set at the first base. In the prospective study, participants were roughly 18 to 100 years old, resided in about two dozen geographic areas of the United States, and were enrolled through a virtual design. In the prospective study, cohorts were assigned on the basis of participant-reported clinical history obtained from a screening survey and a study questionnaire. Recovered participants in ImmuneRACE Cohort 3 were defined by two consecutive negative NP/OP PCR tests, clearance by a healthcare professional, or resolution of symptoms. Each participant in the prospective study had whole blood, serum and a nasopharyngeal or oropharyngeal swab collected by mobile phlebotomists. Over a roughly 2-month period, participants in the prospective study had the option of providing additional blood draws and questionnaires. Blood samples from the prospective study were shipped frozen or at room temperature prior to DNA extraction.

The immunoSEQ Assay, a bias-controlled multiplex PCR, was used to amplify TCRbeta CDR3 regions from genomic DNA. Concerning the study's data processing: Within the assay, amplification of reference gene primers was used to estimate how many nucleated cells each sample contained. Sequence reads were collapsed and filtered to measure the absolute abundance of every unique TCRbeta CDR3 rearrangement. Productive Simpson clonality was computed per sample as the square root of Simpson's diversity index over productive rearrangements. TCRdb's version of the immuneACCESS table is confined to in-frame rearrangements and falls short of the full clone set. An unresolved V gene accounts for under half of the shortfall where checked; the remainder is of unknown origin. That table supplies the V and J calls and clone size; D and trimming were determined from the DNA. The sample has about 270,000 clones on record, 70% to 90% of them singletons. Around 15% of the sample is in the top ten clones.

The data stem from a study of blood T cell repertoires in COVID-19 (dated by TCRdb to 2020 to 2021). Looking at the study overall: Samples covering the acute and convalescent phases of COVID-19 were provided by collaborators in the United States, Italy and Spain. The material from the prospective study consisted of cDNA or gDNA derived from T cells, B-cell-depleted T cells, or PBMCs. Deeply sampled blood TCRbeta repertoires from subjects exposed to, actively infected with, or recovered from COVID-19 were included in the dataset. The repertoires were released in a freely available public database intended as a resource for research on the immune response to SARS-CoV-2. Samples came from the ongoing ImmuneRACE study (first 160 participants) plus 1,254 subjects from 6 global collaborators. The sample metadata nearly always contained a de-identified subject ID, COVID-19 status, age in years and sex. Where HLA class I and class II types were available, the types were taken from metadata supplied by the sample provider, not from assay-based typing.

Broader findings and caveats from the paper: Clinical and demographic metadata were provided uncurated, with the amount varying by source and participant.

The source material was PBMCs or T cells enriched from blood (not recorded which). The sequence derives from a young man who had recovered from COVID-19. The chain links TRBV14 with TRBJ2-1, with TRBD2 identical over 8 junction bases. The CDR3 here reads CASSPLRGGEQFF. The nucleotide sequence is TGTGCCAGCAGCCCCCTTCGGGGGGGAGAGCAGTTCTTC.